The source of this T cell receptor beta chain is a study of OX40 agonist ivuxolimab in advanced cancers. Sequencing used immunoSEQ multiplex PCR; TCRdb keeps in-frame clones, though not all of them. Of about 91,000 clones listed, 87% are singletons. CDR1 and CDR2 from the germline V gene are SGHNT and YYREEE (reference sequence). The ends lost 4 bases at V and 6 bases at J; junction bases unmatched: 0. The CDR3 contains 12 residues. Patients had blood sampled at baseline and again on cycle 4 day 1 and cycle 7 day 1. Specimen: CD4+ or CD8+ T cells sorted from blood, collected in a trial of the OX40 agonist ivuxolimab. The TCR sequence derives from an adult with an advanced solid tumor such as melanoma, head and neck, liver or kidney cancer. This chain joins TRBV5-4 and TRBJ1-1; TRBD1 aligns across 10 bases. CDR3 in DNA: TGTGCCAGCAGCGGACAGGGGGCTGAAGCTTTCTTT. The encoded protein is CASSGQGAEAFF.